This is a list of T cell receptor beta chains from one sample in a study of early T cells in non-severe SARS-CoV-2 infection. TCRdb redid the calling of the 5' RACE reads with MiXCR, one entry per CDR3 protein. The sample carries around 57,000 distinct CDR3 sequences, less than 14% recorded once. Source material: whole blood. These receptor sequences come from an adult who was a healthcare worker with PCR-confirmed SARS-CoV-2 infection or an uninfected control (not recorded which). CDR3s include the opening cysteine and the closing phenylalanine or tryptophan. D genes are given only for firm matches. Not every row has a clone size; where given, it reads once, few, many or a size class.

d_gene: TRBD1; j_gene: TRBJ1-2; v_gene: TRBV5-6; len: 14; abundance: many; CDR3nt: TGTGCCAGCAGCGCCCGACAGGGGAACTATGGCTACACCTTC; CDR3aa: CASSARQGNYGYTF
d_gene: .; j_gene: TRBJ2-2; v_gene: TRBV5-1; len: 16; abundance: .; CDR3nt: TGCGCCAGCAGCTTGTTCGGGGGGCGCGACACCGGGGAGCTGTTTTTT; CDR3aa: CASSLFGGRDTGELFF
d_gene: TRBD1; j_gene: TRBJ1-1; v_gene: TRBV7-9; len: 13; abundance: many; CDR3nt: TGTGCCAGCAGCCTGGAGGGGGCCACTGAAGCTTTCTTT; CDR3aa: CASSLEGATEAFF
d_gene: .; j_gene: TRBJ2-2; v_gene: TRBV10-2; len: 13; abundance: many; CDR3nt: TGCGCCAGCAGACTAACGAACACCGGGGAGCTGTTTTTT; CDR3aa: CASRLTNTGELFF
d_gene: TRBD1; j_gene: TRBJ1-4; v_gene: TRBV7-9; len: 15; abundance: many; CDR3nt: TGTGCCAGCAGCCAGATCACAGGGGGCAACGAAAAACTGTTTTTT; CDR3aa: CASSQITGGNEKLFF
d_gene: .; j_gene: TRBJ2-7; v_gene: TRBV5-5; len: 15; abundance: few; CDR3nt: TGTGCCAGCAGCTTGGTGGCCAGGGCGTCCTACGAGCAGTACTTC; CDR3aa: CASSLVARASYEQYF
d_gene: .; j_gene: TRBJ1-1; v_gene: TRBV4-3; len: 15; abundance: .; CDR3nt: TGCGCCAGCAGCCTTACGTCCGGGACGAACACTGAAGCTTTCTTT; CDR3aa: CASSLTSGTNTEAFF
d_gene: TRBD2; j_gene: TRBJ2-1; v_gene: TRBV13; len: 16; abundance: .; CDR3nt: TGTGCCAGCAGCGTTAGCGGGGGGGTTTCCTACAATGAGCAGTTCTTC; CDR3aa: CASSVSGGVSYNEQFF
d_gene: .; j_gene: TRBJ1-3; v_gene: TRBV6-6; len: 15; abundance: .; CDR3nt: TGTGCCAGCAGTGGTCTGCGGACCCAGGGAAACACCATATATTTT; CDR3aa: CASSGLRTQGNTIYF
d_gene: .; j_gene: TRBJ1-2; v_gene: TRBV5-1; len: 14; abundance: many; CDR3nt: TGCGCCAGCAGGGATTACACAGGGACCTATGGCTACACCTTC; CDR3aa: CASRDYTGTYGYTF
d_gene: .; j_gene: TRBJ2-2; v_gene: TRBV3-1; len: 16; abundance: .; CDR3nt: TGTGCCAGCAGCCACCCCGTCCGCGGGGTTACCGGGGAGCTGTTTTTT; CDR3aa: CASSHPVRGVTGELFF
d_gene: .; j_gene: TRBJ2-7; v_gene: TRBV20-1; len: 15; abundance: many; CDR3nt: TGCAGTGCTACCGGGGCGGTCCGGAGCACCTACGAGCAGTACTTC; CDR3aa: CSATGAVRSTYEQYF
d_gene: TRBD2; j_gene: TRBJ2-1; v_gene: TRBV5-1; len: 16; abundance: many; CDR3nt: TGCGCCAGCAGCTTGGTCCTAGCGGGGATATACAATGAGCAGTTCTTC; CDR3aa: CASSLVLAGIYNEQFF
d_gene: .; j_gene: TRBJ1-2; v_gene: TRBV7-8; len: 15; abundance: many; CDR3nt: TGTGCCAGCAGCTCCGGGGCAAACTCTAACTATGGCTACACCTTC; CDR3aa: CASSSGANSNYGYTF
d_gene: .; j_gene: TRBJ1-1; v_gene: TRBV9; len: 14; abundance: .; CDR3nt: TGTGCCAGCAGCGTCGGGCCCGTGCCCACTGAAGCTTTCTTT; CDR3aa: CASSVGPVPTEAFF
d_gene: .; j_gene: TRBJ1-1; v_gene: TRBV6-2/TRBV6-3; len: 11; abundance: .; CDR3nt: TGTGCCAGCAGTTGGAACACTGAAGCTTTCTTT; CDR3aa: CASSWNTEAFF
d_gene: TRBD2; j_gene: TRBJ2-1; v_gene: TRBV29-1; len: 11; abundance: many; CDR3nt: TGCAGCGCCGGACTAGCCTATGAGCAGTTCTTC; CDR3aa: CSAGLAYEQFF
d_gene: .; j_gene: TRBJ1-6; v_gene: TRBV6-2/TRBV6-3; len: 14; abundance: .; CDR3nt: TGTGCCAGCAGTTACAACAGGGAGGAATCACCCCTCCACTTT; CDR3aa: CASSYNREESPLHF
d_gene: .; j_gene: TRBJ2-6; v_gene: TRBV9; len: 12; abundance: .; CDR3nt: TGTGCCAGCGGAGGCGGGGCCAACGTCCTGACTTTC; CDR3aa: CASGGGANVLTF
d_gene: TRBD2; j_gene: TRBJ2-1; v_gene: TRBV28; len: 15; abundance: many; CDR3nt: TGTGCCAGCAGTTTAATTGGCGGGGGGGCACATGAGCAGTTCTTC; CDR3aa: CASSLIGGGAHEQFF
d_gene: .; j_gene: TRBJ1-1; v_gene: TRBV6-2/TRBV6-3; len: 15; abundance: many; CDR3nt: TGTGCCAGCAGTCTCCTTCCAGCGATGAACACTGAAGCTTTCTTT; CDR3aa: CASSLLPAMNTEAFF
d_gene: TRBD1; j_gene: TRBJ1-1; v_gene: TRBV20-1; len: 13; abundance: many; CDR3nt: TGCAGTGCGGAGACAGGGGTAGACACTGAAGCTTTCTTT; CDR3aa: CSAETGVDTEAFF
d_gene: .; j_gene: TRBJ1-1; v_gene: TRBV20-1; len: 14; abundance: many; CDR3nt: TGCAGTGCTAGAGATGTGGGGCTGGGGACTGAAGCTTTCTTT; CDR3aa: CSARDVGLGTEAFF
d_gene: .; j_gene: TRBJ1-5; v_gene: TRBV7-9; len: 13; abundance: many; CDR3nt: TGTGCCAGCAGCTTAGAGGGGCGCCAGCCCCAGCATTTT; CDR3aa: CASSLEGRQPQHF
d_gene: .; j_gene: TRBJ2-1; v_gene: TRBV4-2; len: 15; abundance: many; CDR3nt: TGTGCCAGCAGCCAAGGGGGGGCCGATTACAATGAGCAGTTCTTC; CDR3aa: CASSQGGADYNEQFF
d_gene: TRBD2; j_gene: TRBJ2-1; v_gene: TRBV7-2; len: 15; abundance: many; CDR3nt: TGTGCCAGCAGCTCACTAGCGGGGGTCTACAATGAGCAGTTCTTC; CDR3aa: CASSSLAGVYNEQFF
d_gene: .; j_gene: TRBJ2-1; v_gene: TRBV29-1; len: 9; abundance: few; CDR3nt: TGCAGCGTTGACGATGAGCAGTTCTTC; CDR3aa: CSVDDEQFF
d_gene: TRBD2; j_gene: TRBJ2-3; v_gene: TRBV6-6; len: 19; abundance: many; CDR3nt: TGTGCCAGCAGTTACTCGTTCCTTCGGTGGGGGGGGAGGACAGATACGCAGTATTTT; CDR3aa: CASSYSFLRWGGRTDTQYF
d_gene: .; j_gene: TRBJ2-2; v_gene: TRBV7-7; len: 11; abundance: .; CDR3nt: TGTGCTATGGGGGGCACCGGGGAGCTGTTTTTT; CDR3aa: CAMGGTGELFF
d_gene: .; j_gene: TRBJ1-6; v_gene: TRBV27; len: 14; abundance: many; CDR3nt: TGTGCCAGCAGTTTTGGACGGCAAGATTCACCCCTCCACTTT; CDR3aa: CASSFGRQDSPLHF
d_gene: .; j_gene: TRBJ2-2; v_gene: TRBV5-1; len: 15; abundance: .; CDR3nt: TGCGCCAGCAGCTTGGCCAACGGCCTGAGCGGGGAGCTGTTTTTT; CDR3aa: CASSLANGLSGELFF
d_gene: .; j_gene: TRBJ1-1; v_gene: TRBV6-5; len: 14; abundance: few; CDR3nt: TGTGCCAGCAGTTACGGATTGCATAACACTGAAGCTTTCTTT; CDR3aa: CASSYGLHNTEAFF
d_gene: TRBD1; j_gene: TRBJ1-2; v_gene: TRBV10-3; len: 16; abundance: .; CDR3nt: TGTGCCATCAGTGAGTCCGCGGGACAGGGCGGCTATGGCTACACCTTC; CDR3aa: CAISESAGQGGYGYTF
d_gene: .; j_gene: TRBJ1-1; v_gene: TRBV7-6; len: 16; abundance: few; CDR3nt: TGTGCCAGCAGCTTAGTCCAGACAGTCCTGAACACTGAAGCTTTCTTT; CDR3aa: CASSLVQTVLNTEAFF
d_gene: TRBD2; j_gene: TRBJ2-7; v_gene: TRBV10-3; len: 14; abundance: .; CDR3nt: TGTGCCATCAGTGCGTGGGAGGGGCCCCGAGGGCAGTACTTC; CDR3aa: CAISAWEGPRGQYF
d_gene: .; j_gene: TRBJ2-7; v_gene: TRBV9; len: 12; abundance: .; CDR3nt: TGTGCCAGCAGCGTAGTGGGAGGCGAGCAGTACTTC; CDR3aa: CASSVVGGEQYF
d_gene: TRBD1; j_gene: TRBJ2-5; v_gene: TRBV5-6; len: 14; abundance: many; CDR3nt: TGTGCCAGCAGCTCGGGACAGGGAATAGAGACCCAGTACTTC; CDR3aa: CASSSGQGIETQYF
d_gene: .; j_gene: TRBJ2-3; v_gene: TRBV18; len: 14; abundance: many; CDR3nt: TGTGCCAGCTCACCCACAGGAACCACAGATACGCAGTATTTT; CDR3aa: CASSPTGTTDTQYF
d_gene: .; j_gene: TRBJ2-7; v_gene: TRBV5-1; len: 12; abundance: few; CDR3nt: TGCGCCAGCAGCTTCCCAGGGGACGAGCAGTACTTC; CDR3aa: CASSFPGDEQYF
d_gene: .; j_gene: TRBJ1-4; v_gene: TRBV12-3/TRBV12-4; len: 12; abundance: many; CDR3nt: TGTGCCAGCACCTCGATTAATGAAAAACTGTTTTTT; CDR3aa: CASTSINEKLFF
d_gene: .; j_gene: TRBJ1-1; v_gene: TRBV29-1; len: 11; abundance: .; CDR3nt: TGCAGCGCACAGGGGAACACTGAAGCTTTCTTT; CDR3aa: CSAQGNTEAFF
d_gene: .; j_gene: TRBJ1-3; v_gene: TRBV20-1; len: 15; abundance: many; CDR3nt: TGCAGTGCTGGTAGTTCGTGGACCTCTGGAAACACCATATATTTT; CDR3aa: CSAGSSWTSGNTIYF
d_gene: .; j_gene: TRBJ1-1; v_gene: TRBV29-1; len: 13; abundance: .; CDR3nt: TGCAGCGTTGAGGCCGGCATGAACACTGAAGCTTTCTTT; CDR3aa: CSVEAGMNTEAFF
d_gene: .; j_gene: TRBJ1-6; v_gene: TRBV29-1; len: 13; abundance: .; CDR3nt: TGCAGCGCAAGGACGGGCTATAATTCACCCCTCCACTTT; CDR3aa: CSARTGYNSPLHF
d_gene: .; j_gene: TRBJ1-1; v_gene: TRBV29-1; len: 13; abundance: .; CDR3nt: TGCAGCGTTGAGTCGGGCAGGGACACTGAAGCTTTCTTT; CDR3aa: CSVESGRDTEAFF
d_gene: .; j_gene: TRBJ1-1; v_gene: TRBV27; len: 14; abundance: .; CDR3nt: TGTGCCAGCAGTTTATGGGCGGAGAACACTGAAGCTTTCTTT; CDR3aa: CASSLWAENTEAFF
d_gene: .; j_gene: TRBJ1-2; v_gene: TRBV2; len: 14; abundance: many; CDR3nt: TGTGCCAGCAGTGAAGGGGGAGCTAACTATGGCTACACCTTC; CDR3aa: CASSEGGANYGYTF
d_gene: TRBD1; j_gene: TRBJ2-5; v_gene: TRBV12-3/TRBV12-4; len: 14; abundance: many; CDR3nt: TGTGCCAGCTGCCGGGACAGGGGAGCAGAGACCCAGTACTTC; CDR3aa: CASCRDRGAETQYF
d_gene: .; j_gene: TRBJ1-1; v_gene: TRBV7-9; len: 14; abundance: many; CDR3nt: TGTGCCAGCAGCTTAGAGGGACGGAACACTGAAGCTTTCTTT; CDR3aa: CASSLEGRNTEAFF
d_gene: TRBD2; j_gene: TRBJ2-1; v_gene: TRBV7-2; len: 20; abundance: many; CDR3nt: TGTGCCAGCAGCTTAGACACGGGACTAGCGGGGGGGCCCTCCTACAATGAGCAGTTCTTC; CDR3aa: CASSLDTGLAGGPSYNEQFF
d_gene: .; j_gene: TRBJ2-7; v_gene: TRBV7-8; len: 13; abundance: many; CDR3nt: TGTGCCAGCAGCCCCGGGACCCTATACGAGCAGTACTTC; CDR3aa: CASSPGTLYEQYF
d_gene: .; j_gene: TRBJ2-3; v_gene: TRBV29-1; len: 13; abundance: .; CDR3nt: TGCAGCGTTGAAAGCTGGGGCACAGATACGCAGTATTTT; CDR3aa: CSVESWGTDTQYF